Listed here is a single T cell receptor (beta chain). Antigen specificity is unknown. This record comes from a study of cytomegalovirus exposure and HLA in healthy donors. Study findings and constraints: The authors confirmed in vitro that a few CMV-associated chains were specific for CMV antigens. Listed as cytomegalovirus-associated were 150 or so TCR beta chains.

Some clones are missing from TCRdb's copy, which holds only in-frame ones; the method was immunoSEQ multiplex PCR. The data show 80,000 to 100,000 clones, with over 75% seen just once and approximately 6.3% held by the top ten. This CDR3 has 15 residues. Germline CDR1 is LNHNV and CDR2 is YYDKDF (reference sequence). V was trimmed by 0 bases and J by 3 bases, leaving 12 bases between them. The approximately 120-subject validation cohort, separate from the roughly 700-subject first cohort, included the donors. Material for sequencing was PBMCs. This chain uses TRBV15 with TRBJ2-7; possible D gene TRBD1, 7 bases. This TCR was sampled from a man in his late teens or twenties in good health and CMV-seropositive. CDR3 loop: CATSRDFRGVYEQYF. The DNA for the CDR3 is TGTGCCACCAGCAGAGATTTCAGGGGGGTCTACGAGCAGTACTTC.